What follows describes a single T cell receptor (beta chain). The table came from immunoSEQ multiplex PCR; TCRdb's copy has only in-frame clones and leaves some out. Of 300,000 to 400,000 clones in the sample, roughly 94% were seen once. The data were obtained in a study of Ad26.COV2.S vaccination and SARS-CoV-2 variants. Germline loops: CDR1 LGHNA, CDR2 YNFKEQ. This CDR3 is 15 amino acids long. Trimming shortened V by 0 bases and J by 4 bases, and 10 bases separated the two germline ends. V and J are TRBV4-2 and TRBJ1-5; no firm D call. This sample comprised peripheral blood, obtained after recovery from COVID-19. The receptor was derived from a human donor who had recovered from COVID-19. The CDR3 DNA is TGTGCCAGCAGCCAAGATTACGGGATTAATCAGCCCCAGCATTTT. Translating gives CASSQDYGINQPQHF.